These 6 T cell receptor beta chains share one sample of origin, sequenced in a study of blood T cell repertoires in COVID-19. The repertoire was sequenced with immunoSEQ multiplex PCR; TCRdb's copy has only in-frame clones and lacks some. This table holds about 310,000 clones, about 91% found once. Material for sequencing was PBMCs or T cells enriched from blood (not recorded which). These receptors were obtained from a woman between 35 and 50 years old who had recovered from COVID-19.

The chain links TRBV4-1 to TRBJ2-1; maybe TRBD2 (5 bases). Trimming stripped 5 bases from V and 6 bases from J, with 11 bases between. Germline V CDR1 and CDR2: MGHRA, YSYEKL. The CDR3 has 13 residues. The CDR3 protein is CASSYGLSNEQFF. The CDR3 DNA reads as TGCGCCAGCAGCTACGGACTGTCCAATGAGCAGTTCTTC.

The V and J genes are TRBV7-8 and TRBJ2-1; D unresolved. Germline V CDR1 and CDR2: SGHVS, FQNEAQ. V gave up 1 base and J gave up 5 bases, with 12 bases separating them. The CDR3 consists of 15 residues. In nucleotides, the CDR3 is TGTGCCAGCAGCTTAGGGGCCAGATTCGACAATGAGCAGTTCTTC. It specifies CASSLGARFDNEQFF.

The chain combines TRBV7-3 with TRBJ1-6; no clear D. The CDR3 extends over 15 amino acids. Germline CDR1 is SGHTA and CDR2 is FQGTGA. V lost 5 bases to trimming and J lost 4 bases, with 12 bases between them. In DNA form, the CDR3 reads TGTGCCAGCAGCCCAACGGGTAGTTATAATTCACCCCTCCACTTT. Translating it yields CASSPTGSYNSPLHF.

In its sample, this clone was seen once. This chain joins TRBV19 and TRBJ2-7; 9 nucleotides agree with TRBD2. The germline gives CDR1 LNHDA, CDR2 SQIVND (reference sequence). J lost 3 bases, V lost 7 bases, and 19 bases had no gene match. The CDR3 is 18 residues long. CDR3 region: CASMASASGNRNNYEQYF. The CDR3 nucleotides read TGTGCCAGTATGGCCAGTGCTAGCGGGAATAGGAATAACTACGAGCAGTACTTC.

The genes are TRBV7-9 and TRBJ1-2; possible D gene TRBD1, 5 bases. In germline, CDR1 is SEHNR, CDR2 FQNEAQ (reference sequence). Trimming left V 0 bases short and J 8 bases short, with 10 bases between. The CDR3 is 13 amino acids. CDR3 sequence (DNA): TGTGCCAGCAGCTTAGCAGGGGCGCAGGGCTACACCTTC. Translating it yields CASSLAGAQGYTF.

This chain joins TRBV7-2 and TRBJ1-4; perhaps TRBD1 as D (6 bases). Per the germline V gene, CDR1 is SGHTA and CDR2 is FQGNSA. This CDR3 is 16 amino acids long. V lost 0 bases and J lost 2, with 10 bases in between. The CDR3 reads CASSLAGGGTNEKLFF. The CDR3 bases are TGTGCCAGCAGCTTAGCTGGGGGCGGGACTAATGAAAAACTGTTTTTT.